The 15 T cell receptor beta chains in this list originate from one sample, sequenced in a study of T cell repertoires in cytomegalovirus infection. TCRdb reanalysed the reads using MiXCR and keeps one entry per CDR3 protein. The sample lists about 310,000 distinct CDR3 sequences, about 17% occurring once. Sequenced: PBMCs. The receptor set was obtained from a human donor in good health (CMV status not recorded). Some clones in this sample may be carry-over from other donors' samples.

The chain combines TRBV18 with TRBJ2-7, with 8 bases identical to TRBD1. Trimming cost V 5 bases and J 3 bases; bases outside gene matches: 9. The CDR3 is 15 residues long. The germline CDR1 and CDR2 sequences are KGHSH and LQKENI. CDR3 region: CASSRATGGFYEQYF. The CDR3 DNA is TGTGCCAGCTCAAGGGCCACAGGGGGGTTCTACGAGCAGTACTTC. The complete variable domain, with remaining parts taken from reference TRBV18 and TRBJ2-7, reads NAGVMQNPRHLVRRRGQEARLRCSPMKGHSHVYWYRQLPEEGLKFMVYLQKENIIDESGMPKERFSAEFPKEGPSILRIQQVVRGDSAAYFCASSRATGGFYEQYFGPGTRLTVT.

The chain links TRBV6-6 to TRBJ2-7, with 9 positions matching TRBD1. Trimming cost V 4 bases and J 3 bases; bases outside gene matches: 10. Looked up from germline, CDR1 is MNHNY and CDR2 is SVGAGI (reference sequence). The CDR3 extends over 16 amino acids. In DNA, the CDR3 is TGTGCCAGCAGTTTTTCCCATACGGGACAGGGCTACGAGCAGTACTTC. The encoded protein is CASSFSHTGQGYEQYF.

There are a few counts of this clonotype. This chain connects TRBV7-2 to TRBJ1-3; 12 bases fit TRBD1. V was clipped by 3 bases and J by 1 base; unmatched bases: 1. The germline CDR1 and CDR2 sequences are SGHTA and FQGNSA. The CDR3 spans 16 residues. The CDR3 coding sequence is TGTGCCAGCAGCTTGGGACAGGGGGCGTCTGGAAACACCATATATTTT. This translates into CASSLGQGASGNTIYF.

The chain has TRBV10-3 and TRBJ2-7, with a possible D match to TRBD1 (6 bases). V lost 10 bases and J 0 bases, leaving 16 bases between the germline ends. The V gene's germline CDR1 is ENHRY and CDR2 SYGVKD. This CDR3 comprises 14 residues. The CDR3 nucleotides read TGTGCCAGCGCCAGGACAGAAAGCTCCTACGAGCAGTACTTC. Translating it yields CASARTESSYEQYF.

The chain combines TRBV20-1 with TRBJ2-2, with a possible D match to TRBD1 (5 bases). V lost 3 bases, J lost 6 bases, and 17 bases lay in between. CDR1 is DFQATT, CDR2 SNEGSKA, per germline (reference sequence). The CDR3 has 15 amino acids. The CDR3 spells CSASPLYAGSGELFF. The CDR3 nucleotides are TGCAGTGCTAGCCCGTTATACGCAGGGTCCGGGGAGCTGTTTTTT.

This clonotype has only a few counts. The chain employs TRBV6-6 and TRBJ1-4; D is possibly TRBD1 (5 bases). CDR3 length: 17 residues. Trimming stripped 0 bases from V and 6 bases from J, with 17 bases between. Germline V gene lookup returns CDR1 MNHNY and CDR2 SVGAGI (reference sequence). Here the CDR3 DNA reads TGTGCCAGCAGTTACTCGATTATGGAAGGAGGGGATGAAAAACTGTTTTTT. It is translated as CASSYSIMEGGDEKLFF.

This clonotype was seen many times. This chain links TRBV6-5 with TRBJ2-5; TRBD1 matches at 8 bases. This CDR3 has 15 amino acids. The J segment lost 5 bases and the V segment lost 6 bases, leaving 11 bases of the junction unmatched. Germline lookup yields CDR1 MNHEY and CDR2 SVGAGI. DNA of the CDR3: TGTGCCAGCAGACCGGACGCAGGGGGCTGGGAGACCCAGTACTTC. This translates into CASRPDAGGWETQYF.

This clonotype was found many times. The rearrangement links TRBV7-2 to TRBJ1-2; TRBD1 matches 12 bases. Per the germline V gene, CDR1 is SGHTA and CDR2 is FQGNSA. The CDR3 loop spans 14 amino acids. V shed 5 bases, J shed 8 bases, and the junction held 6 bases outside the gene matches. This CDR3 is CASSGGTGGNGYTF. CDR3 nucleotides: TGTGCCAGCAGCGGCGGGACAGGGGGCAACGGCTACACCTTC.

In its sample, this clonotype was seen a few times. This chain connects TRBV6-2 or TRBV6-3 to TRBJ1-5; D remains ambiguous. CDR3 length: 14 amino acids. From germline, CDR1 is MNHEY and CDR2 SVGEGT. Trimming removed 8 bases from V and 4 bases from J, with 15 bases in between. The CDR3 coding sequence is TGTGCCAGCGATAAGAGGACTGTTAATCAGCCCCAGCATTTT. Translating it yields CASDKRTVNQPQHF.

The CDR3 is CASSVGLAGTMGDTQYF. CDR3 in DNA: TGTGCCAGCAGCGTAGGACTAGCGGGAACCATGGGAGATACGCAGTATTTT. This sequence joins TRBV9 and TRBJ2-3; 11 positions match TRBD2. CDR1 is SGDLS, CDR2 YYNGEE, per germline. The V and J ends lost 0 bases and 5 bases, in that order; junction bases with no gene match: 8. The CDR3 covers 17 residues.

In this sample, this clonotype turned up many times. The chain's CDR3 is CASSLFRETGEQYF. The DNA for the CDR3 is TGTGCCAGCAGTTTATTCAGGGAAACGGGCGAGCAGTACTTC. V and J are TRBV27 and TRBJ2-7; possibly TRBD1 for D (5 bases). V lost 1 base and J lost 6, with 13 bases in between. Germline values: CDR1 MNHEY, CDR2 SMNVEV (reference sequence). CDR3 length equals 14 residues.

There are many counts of this clonotype. This chain joins TRBV19 and TRBJ1-5, with D unresolved. CDR3 length: 16 amino acids. Per the germline V gene, CDR1 is LNHDA and CDR2 is SQIVND (reference sequence). V shed 3 bases and J shed 4 bases, with 16 bases lying between them. The DNA of the CDR3 is TGTGCCAGTAGTATGCTAGCTGGCAGCAGGAATCAGCCCCAGCATTTT. Protein product: CASSMLAGSRNQPQHF.

There are many counts of this clonotype. The V call is TRBV6-1, the J call TRBJ1-1, with D perhaps TRBD1 (5 bases). This CDR3 has 17 amino acids. V was pared by 4 bases and J by 0 bases, with 18 bases between. Germline CDR1 reads MNHNS; CDR2 reads SASEGT. The CDR3 region is CASSARRDSLMNTEAFF. The CDR3, as DNA: TGTGCCAGCAGTGCCCGTCGAGACAGCCTTATGAACACTGAAGCTTTCTTT.

The V call is TRBV10-3, the J call TRBJ1-1, with a weak D call TRBD1 (5 bases). CDR1 ENHRY and CDR2 SYGVKD come from the germline V gene. V was clipped by 0 bases and J by 10 bases, with 15 bases between them. This CDR3 comprises 14 residues. The CDR3 here is CAISESSHRMTAFF. CDR3 coding DNA: TGTGCCATCAGTGAGTCGAGCCACAGGATGACAGCTTTCTTT.

This clonotype has only a few counts. The chain employs TRBV20-1 and TRBJ1-5, with D possibly being TRBD1 (6 bases). Germline loops: CDR1 DFQATT, CDR2 SNEGSKA (reference sequence). V lost 0 bases to trimming and J lost 1 base, with 10 bases between them. This CDR3 has 15 residues. This CDR3 reads CSAREGGGSNQPQHF. In nucleotides, the CDR3 is TGCAGTGCTAGAGAAGGGGGGGGGAGCAATCAGCCCCAGCATTTT.